The rows below give T cell receptor beta chains drawn from one sample of a study of patients and donors after allogeneic stem cell transplantation. TCRdb ran MiXCR on the RT-PCR reads and lists one entry per CDR3 protein. The table shows roughly 200,000 distinct CDR3 sequences, with 40% to 45% occurring only once. The sequencing input was blood, either unsorted or a sorted T cell fraction (not recorded which). All receptors come from a human donor who was either an allogeneic HSCT recipient or a stem cell or donor lymphocyte infusion donor (not recorded which). It is not recorded whose cells these are; they may come from a transplant donor. Each CDR3 is given with its conserved first and last residue. Each record gives: clone size, V gene, D gene, J gene, CDR3 DNA, CDR3 protein. A D gene is named only where the DNA matches it firmly. Some rows have no size entry. The others give once, few or many, or a class for an expanded clone.

abundance: -; v_gene: TRBV28; d_gene: -; j_gene: TRBJ1-1; CDR3nt: TGTGCCAGCAGTTTCGGGGTTGACACTGAAGCTTTCTTT; CDR3aa: CASSFGVDTEAFF
abundance: few; v_gene: TRBV20-1; d_gene: -; j_gene: TRBJ2-1; CDR3nt: TGCAGTGCTCCCCCGACGGGAGAGCAGTTCTTC; CDR3aa: CSAPPTGEQFF
abundance: few; v_gene: TRBV27; d_gene: -; j_gene: TRBJ1-1; CDR3nt: TGTGCCAGCAGCCTCGAGGGAGGGTTCACTGAAGCTTTCTTT; CDR3aa: CASSLEGGFTEAFF
abundance: few; v_gene: TRBV5-5; d_gene: -; j_gene: TRBJ2-7; CDR3nt: TGTGCCAGCAGCTTGGAAGCCAGGTCCTACGAGCAGTACTTC; CDR3aa: CASSLEARSYEQYF
abundance: few; v_gene: TRBV7-2; d_gene: -; j_gene: TRBJ1-2; CDR3nt: TGTGCCAGCAGCTTAGCCGACGGTGGCTACACCTTC; CDR3aa: CASSLADGGYTF
abundance: -; v_gene: TRBV7-9; d_gene: TRBD1; j_gene: TRBJ1-3; CDR3nt: TGTGCCAGCAGCTTAGGAGGGGGCCCCTCTGGAAACACCATATATTTT; CDR3aa: CASSLGGGPSGNTIYF
abundance: -; v_gene: TRBV12-3/TRBV12-4; d_gene: -; j_gene: TRBJ1-4; CDR3nt: TGTGCCAGCAGTTTAGGGTTAGCTAATGAAAAACTGTTTTTT; CDR3aa: CASSLGLANEKLFF
abundance: -; v_gene: TRBV20-1; d_gene: -; j_gene: TRBJ2-3; CDR3nt: TGCAGTGTTAGTCGGGTTACTACCGGGACACAAGGACGAGATACGCAGTATTTT; CDR3aa: CSVSRVTTGTQGRDTQYF
abundance: -; v_gene: TRBV6-2/TRBV6-3; d_gene: -; j_gene: TRBJ1-5; CDR3nt: TGTGCCAGCAGAGACAGATTCAATCAGCCCCAGCATTTT; CDR3aa: CASRDRFNQPQHF
abundance: -; v_gene: TRBV5-6; d_gene: TRBD1; j_gene: TRBJ2-7; CDR3nt: TGTGCCAGCAGCCTGGGACAGGGGGTTTACGAGCAGTACTTC; CDR3aa: CASSLGQGVYEQYF
abundance: few; v_gene: TRBV12-3/TRBV12-4; d_gene: TRBD1; j_gene: TRBJ1-5; CDR3nt: TGTGCCAGCACAGGGGGCTTTGGGAGCAATCAGCCCCAGCATTTT; CDR3aa: CASTGGFGSNQPQHF
abundance: -; v_gene: TRBV12-3/TRBV12-4; d_gene: -; j_gene: TRBJ2-7; CDR3nt: TGTGCCAGCAGCCCGGACTGGGGGAGCGAGCAGTACTTC; CDR3aa: CASSPDWGSEQYF
abundance: -; v_gene: TRBV12-3/TRBV12-4; d_gene: TRBD1; j_gene: TRBJ1-2; CDR3nt: TGTGCCAGCAGTTGGGACAGGGGAAGTGGCTACACCTTC; CDR3aa: CASSWDRGSGYTF
abundance: -; v_gene: TRBV7-2; d_gene: -; j_gene: TRBJ2-1; CDR3nt: TGTGCCAGCAGCTTTGACGGACTTCCAGGCAATGAGCAGTTCTTC; CDR3aa: CASSFDGLPGNEQFF
abundance: -; v_gene: TRBV29-1; d_gene: -; j_gene: TRBJ1-2; CDR3nt: TGCAGCGCTGCAGGGGATAACTATGGCTACACCTTC; CDR3aa: CSAAGDNYGYTF
abundance: -; v_gene: TRBV7-7; d_gene: -; j_gene: TRBJ1-1; CDR3nt: TGTGCCAGCAGCTTAGCGGCATGGGGAGAAGCTTTCTTT; CDR3aa: CASSLAAWGEAFF
abundance: -; v_gene: TRBV29-1; d_gene: -; j_gene: TRBJ2-1; CDR3nt: TGCAGCGTTTTCGGGAACGGCTCCTACAATGAGCAGTTCTTC; CDR3aa: CSVFGNGSYNEQFF
abundance: -; v_gene: TRBV15; d_gene: -; j_gene: TRBJ1-1; CDR3nt: TGTGCCACCAGCTCCGAGGAGGGGAACACTGAAGCTTTCTTT; CDR3aa: CATSSEEGNTEAFF
abundance: few; v_gene: TRBV7-9; d_gene: -; j_gene: TRBJ2-1; CDR3nt: TGTGCCAGCAGCCCATTGTCGAGGTCCCCCTACAATGAGCAGTTCTTC; CDR3aa: CASSPLSRSPYNEQFF
abundance: -; v_gene: TRBV28; d_gene: -; j_gene: TRBJ2-3; CDR3nt: TGTGCCAGCAGAAGTTCGACAGGCTCCCGCACAGATACGCAGTATTTT; CDR3aa: CASRSSTGSRTDTQYF
abundance: few; v_gene: TRBV11-1; d_gene: -; j_gene: TRBJ1-1; CDR3nt: TGTGCCAGCAGCTTCGATTACCGAGATCAGGCTTTCTTT; CDR3aa: CASSFDYRDQAFF
abundance: -; v_gene: TRBV20-1; d_gene: -; j_gene: TRBJ2-2; CDR3nt: TGCAGTGTCGAGGCTTTAAACACCGGGGAGCTGTTTTTT; CDR3aa: CSVEALNTGELFF
abundance: few; v_gene: TRBV4-1; d_gene: -; j_gene: TRBJ1-3; CDR3nt: TGCGCCAGCAGCTTTTCGCAGGGACCTTCTGGAAACACCATATATTTT; CDR3aa: CASSFSQGPSGNTIYF
abundance: -; v_gene: TRBV6-6; d_gene: TRBD1; j_gene: TRBJ1-1; CDR3nt: TGTGCCAGCAGTTCCCCTTCTCCGGGACAGGGTTCGAACACTGAAGCTTTCTTT; CDR3aa: CASSSPSPGQGSNTEAFF
abundance: few; v_gene: TRBV4-3; d_gene: -; j_gene: TRBJ2-1; CDR3nt: TGCGCCAGCAGCCACGGCTTTGGACCGGGCAATGAGCAGTTCTTC; CDR3aa: CASSHGFGPGNEQFF
abundance: -; v_gene: TRBV6-4; d_gene: TRBD2; j_gene: TRBJ2-1; CDR3nt: TGTGCCAGCAGTGACGCTCCAATAGCGGGAGTGGCTGATGAGCAGTTCTTC; CDR3aa: CASSDAPIAGVADEQFF
abundance: -; v_gene: TRBV28; d_gene: -; j_gene: TRBJ2-7; CDR3nt: TGTGCCAGCAGCCGAATTCGGGAATCCAGGTTCTACGAGCAGTACTTC; CDR3aa: CASSRIRESRFYEQYF
abundance: once; v_gene: TRBV3-1; d_gene: -; j_gene: TRBJ2-5; CDR3nt: TGTGCCAGCATTCACAGAGGGGTAGCGGAAGAGACCCAGTACTTC; CDR3aa: CASIHRGVAEETQYF
abundance: -; v_gene: TRBV6-6; d_gene: TRBD1; j_gene: TRBJ1-2; CDR3nt: TGTGCCAGCAGTTACGGGACAGGGAACTATGGCTACACCTTC; CDR3aa: CASSYGTGNYGYTF
abundance: -; v_gene: TRBV6-6; d_gene: TRBD2; j_gene: TRBJ2-3; CDR3nt: TGTGCCAGCAGTCGACCGACCCGACTAGCGGGAGGCCGGGATACGCAGTATTTT; CDR3aa: CASSRPTRLAGGRDTQYF
abundance: -; v_gene: TRBV9; d_gene: -; j_gene: TRBJ2-4; CDR3nt: TGTGCCAGCAGTGAGGGAAGGAACATTCAGTACTTC; CDR3aa: CASSEGRNIQYF
abundance: -; v_gene: TRBV14; d_gene: -; j_gene: TRBJ2-3; CDR3nt: TGTGCCAGCAGCCGGGGAAGCGGTCAAGATACGCAGTATTTT; CDR3aa: CASSRGSGQDTQYF